What follows is one T cell receptor beta chain and its context. The authors' processing: How many nucleated cells were present was estimated from reference gene primer amplification. Libraries were prepared by immunoSEQ multiplex PCR; TCRdb keeps only in-frame clonotypes and omits some of them. V, J and clone size were drawn from that table, and D and trimming were deduced from the DNA. The table has around 200,000 clones, about 87% seen once; the top ten hold roughly 0.9%. This sample is part of a study of blood T cell repertoires in COVID-19. Study-level information: The United States, Italy and Spain supplied acute and convalescent COVID-19 samples. From T cells, B-cell-depleted T cells, or PBMCs came the material, which was cDNA or gDNA.

Germline V gene data show CDR1 as SNHLY and CDR2 as FYNNEI. With 7 bases clipped from V and 4 bases from J, the junction kept 6 bases outside the gene matches. The CDR3 sequence is 14 residues long. The sequence was obtained from a woman aged 18-29 years who had recovered from COVID-19. The sequenced material came from peripheral blood. The V and J genes are TRBV2 and TRBJ1-3, with 8 bases lining up with TRBD1. CDR3 loop: CASTLDREGNTIYF. CDR3 coding DNA: TGTGCCAGCACTTTGGACAGGGAAGGAAACACCATATATTTT. The whole variable domain, remainder taken from reference TRBV2 and TRBJ1-3, is EPEVTQTPSHQVTQMGQEVILRCVPISNHLYFYWYRQILGQKVEFLVSFYNNEISEKSEIFDDQFSVERPDGSNFTLKIRSTKLEDSAMYFCASTLDREGNTIYFGEGSWLTVV.